Presented here are 18 T cell receptor beta chains from one specimen sequenced in a study of T cells in Graves' hyperthyroidism and ophthalmopathy. RNA transcripts gave rise to amplified TCR beta CDR3 regions. HTBI primers were the set used in a first-round RT-PCR of the TCR CDR3. TCRdb used MiXCR to reprocess the multiplex PCR reads, holding one entry per CDR3 protein. The sample carries 550,000 to 600,000 distinct CDR3 sequences, roughly 46% recorded once. Sequenced: peripheral blood or thyroid tissue (not recorded which). The receptors come from an adult woman with Graves' disease, either hyperthyroidism or ophthalmopathy (not recorded which).

The genes are TRBV2 and TRBJ2-7, with D perhaps TRBD2 (7 bases). This CDR3 is built from 14 residues. Germline-derived CDR1 and CDR2 are SNHLY and FYNNEI. V was trimmed by 6 bases and J by 3 bases, leaving 15 bases between them. The CDR3 loop reads CASRRGGRNYEQYF. DNA for the CDR3: TGTGCCAGCAGGCGCGGGGGCAGGAACTACGAGCAGTACTTC.

This clonotype was detected many times. This chain connects TRBV30 to TRBJ1-1; D unresolved. The CDR3 spans 15 residues. Germline CDR1 GTSNPN, CDR2 SVGIG (reference sequence). Trimming pared 0 bases from V and 1 base from J, leaving 12 bases between. The CDR3: CAWSVTAFGNTEAFF. CDR3 DNA: TGTGCCTGGAGTGTTACAGCGTTTGGGAACACTGAAGCTTTCTTT. The full variable domain, its missing parts supplied by reference TRBV30 and TRBJ1-1, is SQTIHQWPATLVQPVGSPLSLECTVEGTSNPNLYWYRQAAGRGLQLLFYSVGIGQISSEVPQNLSASRPQDRQFILSSKKLLLSDSGFYLCAWSVTAFGNTEAFFGQGTRLTVV.

In this sample, this clonotype turned up a few times. The chain combines TRBV7-9 with TRBJ1-2; D ambiguous. The CDR3 is made up of 14 amino acids. V was clipped by 6 bases and J by 4 bases, with 15 bases between them. Germline assignment: CDR1 SEHNR and CDR2 FQNEAQ (reference sequence). The CDR3 DNA is TGTGCCAGCAGTCCTGACCGGGAGTTCTATGGCTACACCTTC. Translating gives CASSPDREFYGYTF.

The sample holds many counts of this clonotype. This chain connects TRBV20-1 to TRBJ1-1; D call uncertain. V was pared by 0 bases and J by 4 bases, with 6 bases between. The CDR3 is 12 amino acids. Germline V gene lookup returns CDR1 DFQATT and CDR2 SNEGSKA (reference sequence). Here the CDR3 reads CSARDPFTEAFF. The DNA for the CDR3 is TGCAGTGCTAGAGACCCGTTCACTGAAGCTTTCTTT.

This clonotype was seen repeatedly, ten times or more. Here the CDR3 reads CASSLVDRSYEQYF. Written as DNA, the CDR3 is TGCGCCAGCAGCTTGGTGGACAGGTCCTACGAGCAGTACTTC. The chain is built from TRBV5-1 and TRBJ2-7; 7 bases are shared with TRBD1. This CDR3 has 14 residues. Looked up from germline, CDR1 is SGHRS and CDR2 is YFSETQ. V shed 0 bases and J 1 base; nucleotides not matched to a gene: 1.

This clonotype was detected many times. The chain carries TRBV20-1 and TRBJ1-1; D is possibly TRBD1 (5 bases). V was trimmed by 6 bases and J by 5 bases, leaving 13 bases between them. Looked up from germline, CDR1 is DFQATT and CDR2 is SNEGSKA (reference sequence). This CDR3 is built from 12 residues. CDR3 sequence (DNA): TGCAGTGCGAACCGGGGGAATACTGAAGCTTTCTTT. Translation gives CSANRGNTEAFF.

V gene TRBV29-1 combines with J gene TRBJ1-2; TRBD1 aligns across 8 bases. Unmatched junction bases numbered 13, after V lost 6 bases and J lost 7 bases. CDR1 and CDR2 from the germline V gene are SQVTM and ANQGSEA. This CDR3 has 14 residues. The CDR3 region is CSVQYLRQGTGYTF. DNA of the CDR3: TGCAGCGTCCAGTACCTTAGACAGGGGACTGGCTACACCTTC.

On this clonotype: The germline gene is not matched at one end of the junction; a read error may be the cause. The genes are TRBV20-1 and TRBJ1-2; 8 bases map to TRBD1. The CDR3 sequence is 14 residues long. CDR1 DFQATT and CDR2 SNEGSKA come from the germline V gene (reference sequence). DNA of the CDR3: TGCAGTGCCCTGAAAATGGACAGGGAGGGCGGCTACGCCTTC. This codes for CSALKMDREGGYAF.

The chain couples TRBV5-1 to TRBJ2-7; the D is unclear. From germline, CDR1 is SGHRS and CDR2 YFSETQ. Deletions cut 1 base from V and 2 bases from J, with 7 bases between. CDR3 length equals 13 residues. The CDR3 is CASSLRQAYEQYF. The CDR3 nucleotides read TGCGCCAGCAGCTTGCGGCAGGCCTACGAGCAGTACTTC. Complete variable domain (other parts from reference TRBV5-1 and TRBJ2-7): KAGVTQTPRYLIKTRGQQVTLSCSPISGHRSVSWYQQTPGQGLQFLFEYFSETQRNKGNFPGRFSGRQFSNSRSEMNVSTLELGDSALYLCASSLRQAYEQYFGPGTRLTVT.

This chain joins TRBV29-1 and TRBJ2-7; 7 bases fit TRBD2. The CDR3 is made up of 12 amino acids. Germline V lookup: CDR1 SQVTM, CDR2 ANQGSEA. Germline trimming cut 4 bases from V and 4 bases from J; bases unmatched to any gene: 4. This CDR3 is CSVVQGGYEQYF. DNA of the CDR3: TGCAGCGTTGTTCAGGGAGGGTACGAGCAGTACTTC.

The J gene is TRBJ2-7, the V gene TRBV28, with 12 nucleotides matching TRBD1. Germline V gene lookup returns CDR1 MDHEN and CDR2 SYDVKM. CDR3 length: 13 residues. CDR3 sequence: CTIAGTGGREQYF. In nucleotides, the CDR3 is TGTACCATCGCCGGGACAGGGGGCCGCGAGCAGTACTTC.

V usage is TRBV6-2 or TRBV6-3 and J usage is TRBJ2-5; D remains unclear. V dropped 5 bases and J dropped 5 bases, with 18 bases sitting between them. The CDR3 runs 15 residues. From germline, CDR1 is MNHEY and CDR2 SVGEGT. The CDR3 nucleotides are TGTGCCAGCAGTCCACAGAGTTCTTTCCCCGAGACCCAGTACTTC. Its protein product is CASSPQSSFPETQYF.

This clonotype turned up a few times. The chain has TRBV6-5 and TRBJ2-6, with D unresolved. CDR1 MNHEY and CDR2 SVGAGI come from the germline V gene. V was cut by 6 bases and J by 0 bases, with 24 bases left in between. CDR3 length: 20 residues. The CDR3 coding sequence is TGTGCCAGCAGCTACATAAGGGTGAAACAGCGAGCCTCTGGGGCCAACGTCCTGACTTTC. Translated, it gives CASSYIRVKQRASGANVLTF.

This clonotype was counted many times. The V and J genes are TRBV6-5 and TRBJ2-7; TRBD2 matches at 7 bases. With 5 bases clipped from V and 3 bases from J, the junction kept 10 bases outside the gene matches. From germline, CDR1 is MNHEY and CDR2 SVGAGI. This CDR3 region has 15 residues. The CDR3 DNA follows: TGTGCCAGCAGTCGAGACCCGGGAGGAAACTACGAGCAGTACTTC. This gives the protein CASSRDPGGNYEQYF.

This clonotype turned up a few times. CDR3 sequence: CSVEVPGDRSSYEQYF. CDR3 sequence (DNA): TGCAGCGTTGAAGTTCCGGGGGACAGAAGCTCCTACGAGCAGTACTTC. This chain connects TRBV29-1 to TRBJ2-7; perhaps TRBD1 as D (7 bases). This CDR3 spans 16 amino acids. Trimming stripped 1 base from V and 0 bases from J, with 16 bases between. Germline V gene sequence: CDR1 SQVTM, CDR2 ANQGSEA.

In regard to this clonotype: Relative to the germline gene, one junction end is altered; a read error may explain this. This chain connects TRBV7-2 to TRBJ2-5, with 10 positions matching TRBD1. Germline V lookup: CDR1 SGHTA, CDR2 FQGNSA. The CDR3 runs to 15 residues. The DNA for the CDR3 is TGCGCCAGCAGCCACCGGGACAGGGGAGGAGAGACCCAGTACTTC. The encoded protein is CASSHRDRGGETQYF.

In its sample, this clonotype was seen many times. This sequence joins TRBV5-1 and TRBJ1-1; 8 bases agree with TRBD1. The germline V gene encodes CDR1 SGHRS and CDR2 YFSETQ. The CDR3 sequence is 20 residues long. Germline trimming cut 3 bases from V and 0 bases from J; bases unmatched to any gene: 19. In nucleotides, the CDR3 is TGCGCCAGCAGCTCGCCGAATAGGACAGGGAGGGGGGTAATGAACACTGAAGCTTTCTTT. It specifies CASSSPNRTGRGVMNTEAFF.

There are many counts of this clonotype. The chain carries TRBV20-1 and TRBJ2-7; 11 bases fit TRBD2. This CDR3 contains 16 residues. The V and J ends lost 2 bases and 0 bases, in that order; junction bases with no gene match: 6. Per germline, CDR1 DFQATT and CDR2 SNEGSKA (reference sequence). In DNA form, the CDR3 reads TGCAGTGCTAGAAACCCCACTAGCGGGAGCTCCTACGAGCAGTACTTC. Encoded protein: CSARNPTSGSSYEQYF.